Each of the 3 T cell receptor beta chains below was sequenced from the same sample in a study of CD4+ T cells in melanoma. Profiling relied on immunoSEQ multiplex PCR, and the TCRdb table lists in-frame clones only, not all of them. The data hold 7,500 to 10,000 clones, with approximately 70% observed a single time. Sequenced sample: peripheral blood. Source of these receptors: a human donor with melanoma.

The chain joins TRBV6-5 to TRBJ2-7; no definite D call. The germline gives CDR1 MNHEY, CDR2 SVGAGI. The CDR3 extends over 12 amino acids. V shed 10 bases and J shed 2 bases, with 12 bases lying between them. The CDR3 region is CATSDGPYEQYF. As DNA, the CDR3 is TGTGCCACCTCGGACGGCCCCTACGAGCAGTACTTC.

V and J are TRBV30 and TRBJ2-7, with 10 bases fitting TRBD1. The length of the CDR3 is 13 residues. V lost 7 bases to trimming and J lost 4 bases; unmatched junction nucleotides: 7. Looked up from germline, CDR1 is GTSNPN and CDR2 is SVGIG (reference sequence). CDR3 amino acids: CALTGQGKYEQYF. DNA of the CDR3: TGTGCCTTAACGGGACAGGGGAAATACGAGCAGTACTTC.

The chain is built from TRBV9 and TRBJ1-1; D might be TRBD1 (6 bases). The germline V gene encodes CDR1 SGDLS and CDR2 YYNGEE. The V and J ends lost 3 bases and 3 bases respectively, with 15 bases between them. The CDR3 covers 15 residues. In nucleotides, the CDR3 is TGTGCCAGCAGCGCACGGACAGAGACTTACACTGAAGCTTTCTTT. It translates to CASSARTETYTEAFF.